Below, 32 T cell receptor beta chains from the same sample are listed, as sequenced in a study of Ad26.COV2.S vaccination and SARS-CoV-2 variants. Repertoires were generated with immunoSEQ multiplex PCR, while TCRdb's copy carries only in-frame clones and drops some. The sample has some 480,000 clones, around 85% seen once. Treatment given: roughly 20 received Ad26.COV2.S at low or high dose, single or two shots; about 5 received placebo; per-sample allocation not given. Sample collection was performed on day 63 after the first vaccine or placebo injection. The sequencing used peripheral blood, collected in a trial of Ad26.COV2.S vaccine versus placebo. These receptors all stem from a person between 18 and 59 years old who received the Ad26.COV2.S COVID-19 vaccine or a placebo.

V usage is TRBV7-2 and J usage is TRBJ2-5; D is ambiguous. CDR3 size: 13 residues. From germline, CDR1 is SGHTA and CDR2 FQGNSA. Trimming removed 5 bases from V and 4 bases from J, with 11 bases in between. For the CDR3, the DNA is TGTGCCAGCAGCCCACCCCCGGGAGAGACCCAGTACTTC. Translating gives CASSPPPGETQYF.

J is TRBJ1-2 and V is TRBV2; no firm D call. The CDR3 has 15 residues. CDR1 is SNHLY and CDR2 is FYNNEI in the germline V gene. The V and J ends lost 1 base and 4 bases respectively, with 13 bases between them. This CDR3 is CASSEVSGLGYGYTF. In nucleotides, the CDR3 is TGTGCCAGCAGTGAAGTCTCGGGCCTCGGCTATGGCTACACCTTC.

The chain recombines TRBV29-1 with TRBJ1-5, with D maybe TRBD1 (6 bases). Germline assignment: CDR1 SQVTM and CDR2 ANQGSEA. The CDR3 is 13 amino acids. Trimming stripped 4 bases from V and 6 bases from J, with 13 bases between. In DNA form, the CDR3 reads TGCAGCGTTGTAGGGGGGGGAGGTCAGCCCCAGCATTTT. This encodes CSVVGGGGQPQHF.

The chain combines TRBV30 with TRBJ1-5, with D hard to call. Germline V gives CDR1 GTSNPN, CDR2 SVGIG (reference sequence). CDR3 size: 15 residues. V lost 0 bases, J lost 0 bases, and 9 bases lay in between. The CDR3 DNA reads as TGTGCCTGGAGTGTAGGAAGTCTTAGCAATCAGCCCCAGCATTTT. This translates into CAWSVGSLSNQPQHF.

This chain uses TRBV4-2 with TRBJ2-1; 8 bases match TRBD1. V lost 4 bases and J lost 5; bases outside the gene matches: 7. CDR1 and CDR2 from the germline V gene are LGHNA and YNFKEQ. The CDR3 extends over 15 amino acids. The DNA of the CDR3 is TGTGCCAGCAGCCCGACCGGGACAGGACACAATGAGCAGTTCTTC. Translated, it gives CASSPTGTGHNEQFF.

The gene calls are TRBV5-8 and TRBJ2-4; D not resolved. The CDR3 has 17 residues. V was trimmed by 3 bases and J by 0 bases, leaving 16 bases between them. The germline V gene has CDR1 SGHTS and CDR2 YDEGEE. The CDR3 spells CASSWAPLSIAKNIQYF. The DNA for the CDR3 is TGTGCCAGCAGCTGGGCCCCCCTTTCGATAGCCAAAAACATTCAGTACTTC.

The CDR3 nucleotides read TGTGCCAGCACGTGGAGAACTAGCGGGAGTTCAGATACGCAGTATTTT. Its translation is CASTWRTSGSSDTQYF. The rearrangement uses TRBV5-6 and TRBJ2-3, with TRBD2 matching 11 bases. Trimming cost V 6 bases and J 4 bases; bases outside gene matches: 10. The CDR3 contains 16 residues. CDR1 SGHDT and CDR2 YYEEEE come from the germline V gene. Filled out from reference TRBV5-6 and TRBJ2-3, the complete variable domain reads DAGVTQSPTHLIKTRGQQVTLRCSPKSGHDTVSWYQQALGQGPQFIFQYYEEEERQRGNFPDRFSGHQFPNYSSELNVNALLLGDSALYLCASTWRTSGSSDTQYFGPGTRLTVL.

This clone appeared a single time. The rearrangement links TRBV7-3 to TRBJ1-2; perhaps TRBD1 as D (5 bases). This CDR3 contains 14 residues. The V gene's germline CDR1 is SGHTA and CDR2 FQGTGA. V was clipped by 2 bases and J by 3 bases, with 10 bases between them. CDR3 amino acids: CASSLAGRDYGYTF. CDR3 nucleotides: TGTGCCAGCAGCTTAGCGGGACGGGACTATGGCTACACCTTC.

The CDR3 DNA is TGCAGCGTTCTTGGACGAAATCAGGGGGCAGATACGCAGTATTTT. This codes for CSVLGRNQGADTQYF. The chain couples TRBV29-1 to TRBJ2-3; 7 bases match TRBD1. The CDR3 length is 15 residues. V shed 5 bases, J shed 4 bases, and the junction held 12 bases outside the gene matches. Germline CDR1 is SQVTM and CDR2 is ANQGSEA.

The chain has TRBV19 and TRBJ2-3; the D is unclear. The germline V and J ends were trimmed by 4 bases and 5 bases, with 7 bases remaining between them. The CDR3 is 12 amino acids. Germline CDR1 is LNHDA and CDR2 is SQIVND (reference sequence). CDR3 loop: CASSKHGDTQYF. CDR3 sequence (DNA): TGTGCCAGTAGTAAGCACGGAGATACGCAGTATTTT.

This CDR3 is CASSLAGGSTDTQYF. CDR3 nucleotide sequence: TGTGCCAGCAGCCTAGCGGGAGGGAGCACAGATACGCAGTATTTT. This chain links TRBV7-3 with TRBJ2-3; the match to TRBD2 covers 12 bases. The CDR3 covers 15 residues. V trimming: 5 bases; J trimming: 0 bases; junction bases outside the gene matches: 0. CDR1 SGHTA and CDR2 FQGTGA come from the germline V gene.

CDR3 sequence reads: CSADIGGRIGGYTF. The CDR3 coding sequence is TGCAGCGCAGACATCGGCGGGAGGATAGGTGGCTACACCTTC. V usage is TRBV29-1 and J usage is TRBJ1-2; D is ambiguous. CDR1 SQVTM and CDR2 ANQGSEA come from the germline V gene. The CDR3 is made up of 14 amino acids. Trimming pared 7 bases from V and 7 bases from J, leaving 22 bases between.

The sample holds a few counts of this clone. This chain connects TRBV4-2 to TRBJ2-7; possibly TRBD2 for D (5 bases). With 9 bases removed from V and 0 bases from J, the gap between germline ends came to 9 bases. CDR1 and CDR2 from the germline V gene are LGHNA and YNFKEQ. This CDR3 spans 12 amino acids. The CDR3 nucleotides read TGTGCCAGTGAGGGCAGCTCCTACGAGCAGTACTTC. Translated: CASEGSSYEQYF.

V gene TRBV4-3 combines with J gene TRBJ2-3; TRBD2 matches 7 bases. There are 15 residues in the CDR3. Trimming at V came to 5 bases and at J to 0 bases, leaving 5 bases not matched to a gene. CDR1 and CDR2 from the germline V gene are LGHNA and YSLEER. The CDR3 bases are TGCGCCAGCAGCACGCTAGCGGCGAGCACAGATACGCAGTATTTT. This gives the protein CASSTLAASTDTQYF.

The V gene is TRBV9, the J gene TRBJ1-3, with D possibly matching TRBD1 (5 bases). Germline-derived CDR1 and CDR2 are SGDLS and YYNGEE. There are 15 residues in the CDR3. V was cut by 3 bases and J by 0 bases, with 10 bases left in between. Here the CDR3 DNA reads TGTGCCAGCAGCGGAGGGGACTACTCTGGAAACACCATATATTTT. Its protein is CASSGGDYSGNTIYF.

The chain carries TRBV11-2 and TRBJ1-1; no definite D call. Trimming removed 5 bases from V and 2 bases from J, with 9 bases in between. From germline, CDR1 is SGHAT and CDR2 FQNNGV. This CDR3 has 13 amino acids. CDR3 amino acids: CASSTKPNTEAFF. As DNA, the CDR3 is TGTGCCAGCAGCACCAAACCAAACACTGAAGCTTTCTTT.

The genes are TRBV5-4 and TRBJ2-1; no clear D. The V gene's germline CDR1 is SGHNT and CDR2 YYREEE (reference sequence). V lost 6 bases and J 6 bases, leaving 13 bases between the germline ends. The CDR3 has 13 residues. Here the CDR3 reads CASTPPSGNEQFF. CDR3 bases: TGTGCCAGCACCCCCCCCTCCGGCAATGAGCAGTTCTTC.

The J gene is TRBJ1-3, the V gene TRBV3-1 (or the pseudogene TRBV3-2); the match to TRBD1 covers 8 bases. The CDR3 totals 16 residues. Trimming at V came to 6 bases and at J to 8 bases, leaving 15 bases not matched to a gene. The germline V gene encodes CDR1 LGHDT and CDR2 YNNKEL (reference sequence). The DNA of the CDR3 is TGTGCCAGCAGGTCCTCTTCTCAGGGGGCTTTCGACACCATATATTTT. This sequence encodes CASRSSSQGAFDTIYF.

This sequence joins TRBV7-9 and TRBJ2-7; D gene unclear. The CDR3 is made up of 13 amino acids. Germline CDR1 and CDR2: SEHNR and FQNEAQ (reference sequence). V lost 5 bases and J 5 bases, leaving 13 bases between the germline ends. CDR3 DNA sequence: TGTGCCAGCAGCGTTAGGTCGCAGAACGAGCAGTACTTC. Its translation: CASSVRSQNEQYF.

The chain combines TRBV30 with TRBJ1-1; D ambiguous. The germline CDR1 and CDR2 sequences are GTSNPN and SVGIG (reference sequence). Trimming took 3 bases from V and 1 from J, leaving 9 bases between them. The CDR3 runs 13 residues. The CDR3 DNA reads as TGTGCCTGGAGGGAAAATTCGAACACTGAAGCTTTCTTT. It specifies CAWRENSNTEAFF. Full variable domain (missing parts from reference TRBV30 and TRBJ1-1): SQTIHQWPATLVQPVGSPLSLECTVEGTSNPNLYWYRQAAGRGLQLLFYSVGIGQISSEVPQNLSASRPQDRQFILSSKKLLLSDSGFYLCAWRENSNTEAFFGQGTRLTVV.

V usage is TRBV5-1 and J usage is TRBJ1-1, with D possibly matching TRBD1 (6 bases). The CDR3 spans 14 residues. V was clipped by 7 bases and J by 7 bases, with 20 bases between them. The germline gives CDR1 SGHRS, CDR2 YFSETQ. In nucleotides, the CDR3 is TGCGCCAGCTATCTATCCGGGGGGGCAGGTGAAGCTTTCTTT. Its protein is CASYLSGGAGEAFF. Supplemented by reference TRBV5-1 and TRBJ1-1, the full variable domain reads KAGVTQTPRYLIKTRGQQVTLSCSPISGHRSVSWYQQTPGQGLQFLFEYFSETQRNKGNFPGRFSGRQFSNSRSEMNVSTLELGDSALYLCASYLSGGAGEAFFGQGTRLTVV.

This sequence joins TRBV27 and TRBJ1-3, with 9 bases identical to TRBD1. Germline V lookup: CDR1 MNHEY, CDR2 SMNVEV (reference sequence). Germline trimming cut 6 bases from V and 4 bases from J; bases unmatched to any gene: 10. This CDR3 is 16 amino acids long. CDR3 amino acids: CASSLAGQGTGNTIYF. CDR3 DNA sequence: TGTGCCAGCAGCCTAGCAGGACAGGGGACAGGAAACACCATATATTTT.

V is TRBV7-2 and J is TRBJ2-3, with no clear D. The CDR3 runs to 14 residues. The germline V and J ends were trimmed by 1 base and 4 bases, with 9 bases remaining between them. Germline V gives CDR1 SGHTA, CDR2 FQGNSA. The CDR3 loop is CASSLVLLSDTQYF. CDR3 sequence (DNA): TGTGCCAGCAGCTTAGTTCTGCTCTCAGATACGCAGTATTTT. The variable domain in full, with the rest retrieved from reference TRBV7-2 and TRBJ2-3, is GAGVSQSPSNKVTEKGKDVELRCDPISGHTALYWYRQSLGQGLEFLIYFQGNSAPDKSGLPSDRFSAERTGGSVSTLTIQRTQQEDSAVYLCASSLVLLSDTQYFGPGTRLTVL.

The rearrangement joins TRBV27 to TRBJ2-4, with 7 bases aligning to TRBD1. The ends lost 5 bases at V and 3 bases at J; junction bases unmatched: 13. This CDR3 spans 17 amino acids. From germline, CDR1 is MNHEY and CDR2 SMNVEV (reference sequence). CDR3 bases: TGTGCCAGCAGTCCAGAGAAAAGGGGGCTGGGCAAAAACATTCAGTACTTC. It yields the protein CASSPEKRGLGKNIQYF.

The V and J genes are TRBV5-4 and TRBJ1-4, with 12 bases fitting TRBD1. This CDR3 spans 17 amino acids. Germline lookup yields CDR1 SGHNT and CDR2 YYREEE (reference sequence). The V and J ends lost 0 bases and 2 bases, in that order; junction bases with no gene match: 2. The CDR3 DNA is TGTGCCAGCAGCTTGGCCGGGACAGGGGGCACTAATGAAAAACTGTTTTTT. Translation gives CASSLAGTGGTNEKLFF. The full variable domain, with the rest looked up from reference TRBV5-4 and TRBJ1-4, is ETGVTQSPTHLIKTRGQQVTLRCSSQSGHNTVSWYQQALGQGPQFIFQYYREEENGRGNFPPRFSGLQFPNYSSELNVNALELDDSALYLCASSLAGTGGTNEKLFFGSGTQLSVL.

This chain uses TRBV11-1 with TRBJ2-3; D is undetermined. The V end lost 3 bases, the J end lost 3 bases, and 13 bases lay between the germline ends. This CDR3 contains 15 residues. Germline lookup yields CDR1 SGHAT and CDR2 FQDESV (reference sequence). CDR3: CASSLAVQFTDTQYF. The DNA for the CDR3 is TGTGCCAGCAGCTTGGCGGTACAGTTTACAGATACGCAGTATTTT.

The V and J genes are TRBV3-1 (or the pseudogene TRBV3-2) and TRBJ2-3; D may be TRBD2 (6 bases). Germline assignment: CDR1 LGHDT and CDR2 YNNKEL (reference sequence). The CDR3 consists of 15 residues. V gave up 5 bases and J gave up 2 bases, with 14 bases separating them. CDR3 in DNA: TGTGCCAGCAGCAAGGGACTGCAATACACAGATACGCAGTATTTT. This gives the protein CASSKGLQYTDTQYF.

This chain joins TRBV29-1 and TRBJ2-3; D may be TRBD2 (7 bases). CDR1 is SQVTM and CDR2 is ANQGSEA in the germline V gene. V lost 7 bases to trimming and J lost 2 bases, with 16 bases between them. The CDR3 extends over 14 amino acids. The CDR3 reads CSGGRAGSTDTQYF. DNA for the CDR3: TGCAGCGGGGGGCGAGCGGGGTCCACAGATACGCAGTATTTT.

The CDR3 bases are TGTGCCAGCTCACTAAACCCCGGGACCGAAGAGACCCAGTACTTC. This translates into CASSLNPGTEETQYF. V and J are TRBV18 and TRBJ2-5; D possibly matches TRBD1 or TRBD2 (5 bases each). Germline V CDR1 and CDR2: KGHSH, LQKENI. The CDR3 totals 15 residues. Trimming removed 4 bases at V and 3 bases at J, with 15 bases between.

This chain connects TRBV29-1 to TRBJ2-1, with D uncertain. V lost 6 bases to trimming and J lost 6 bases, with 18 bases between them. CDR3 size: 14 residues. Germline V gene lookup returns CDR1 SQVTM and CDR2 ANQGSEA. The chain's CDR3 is CSVGWPLGGNEQFF. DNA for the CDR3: TGCAGCGTGGGCTGGCCTCTTGGCGGCAATGAGCAGTTCTTC.

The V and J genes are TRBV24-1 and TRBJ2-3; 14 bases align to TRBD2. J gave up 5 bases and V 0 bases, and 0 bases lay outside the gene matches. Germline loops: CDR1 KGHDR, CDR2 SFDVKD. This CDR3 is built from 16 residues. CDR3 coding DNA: TGTGCCACCAGTGATTTGGGACTAGCGGGAGGAGATACGCAGTATTTT. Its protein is CATSDLGLAGGDTQYF.

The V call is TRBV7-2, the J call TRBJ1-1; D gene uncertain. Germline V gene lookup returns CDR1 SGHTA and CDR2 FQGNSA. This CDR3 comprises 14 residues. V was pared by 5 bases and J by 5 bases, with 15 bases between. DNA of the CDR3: TGTGCCAGCAGCGTCGACCCCACGGGGACTGAAGCTTTCTTT. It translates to CASSVDPTGTEAFF.